The clone carrying this TCR beta chain was seen a few times. Antigen specificity is unknown. This sample also contains other DNA sequences that code for the same CDR3. Sequencing used immunoSEQ multiplex PCR; TCRdb keeps in-frame clones, though not all of them. The sample shows 25,000 to 40,000 clones, around nine tenths of them seen only once. The data stem from a study of a mutant IDH1 vaccine in newly diagnosed glioma. The wider study: Former treatment meant radiotherapy, temozolomide, or both; the majority had gotten both. V12 fell at week 35 and V13, the study end, at week 47. General observations from the study: In 93.3% of patients, immune responses induced by the vaccine occurred.

The time point was: week 47, end of study. Doses comprised 300 ug of mutant IDH1 20-mer peptide each, plus topical imiquimod. CDR1 and CDR2 (germline): SGHDT, YYEEEE. The CDR3 extends over 16 amino acids. V was pared by 4 bases and J by 2 bases, with 9 bases of the junction left unmatched. The sequencing here drew on PBMCs, taken from a glioma patient whose treatment included an IDH1 peptide vaccine. This receptor was identified in a man aged 35-49 years with glioma. The V and J genes are TRBV5-6 and TRBJ2-5; 9 bases align to TRBD1. The CDR3 here is CASSPRPTGGQETQYF. The CDR3 nucleotides are TGTGCCAGCAGCCCTAGACCGACAGGGGGGCAAGAGACCCAGTACTTC.